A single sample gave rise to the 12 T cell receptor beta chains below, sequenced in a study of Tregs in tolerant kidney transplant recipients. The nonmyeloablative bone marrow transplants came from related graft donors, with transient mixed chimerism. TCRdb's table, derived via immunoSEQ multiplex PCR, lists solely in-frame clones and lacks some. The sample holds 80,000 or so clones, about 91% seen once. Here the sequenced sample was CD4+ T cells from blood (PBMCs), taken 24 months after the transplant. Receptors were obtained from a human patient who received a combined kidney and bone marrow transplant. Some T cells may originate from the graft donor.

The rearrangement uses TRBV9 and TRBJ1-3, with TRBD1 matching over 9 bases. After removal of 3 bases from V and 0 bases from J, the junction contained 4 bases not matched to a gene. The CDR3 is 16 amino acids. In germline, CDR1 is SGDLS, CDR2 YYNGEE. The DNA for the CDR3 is TGTGCCAGCAGCGCACAGGGGGCCTACTCTGGAAACACCATATATTTT. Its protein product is CASSAQGAYSGNTIYF.

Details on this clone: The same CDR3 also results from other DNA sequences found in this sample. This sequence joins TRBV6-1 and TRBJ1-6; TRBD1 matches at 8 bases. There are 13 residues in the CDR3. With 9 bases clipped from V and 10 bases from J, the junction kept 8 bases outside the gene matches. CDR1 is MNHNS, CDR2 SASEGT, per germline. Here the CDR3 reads CASNRGGESPLHF. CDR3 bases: TGTGCCAGTAACAGGGGGGGAGAATCACCCCTCCACTTT.

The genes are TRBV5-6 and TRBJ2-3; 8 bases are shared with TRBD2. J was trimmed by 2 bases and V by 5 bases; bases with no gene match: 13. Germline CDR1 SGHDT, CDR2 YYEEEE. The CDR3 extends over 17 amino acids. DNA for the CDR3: TGTGCCAGCAGTTCCCTTCCCGGGACTAGAGACACAGATACGCAGTATTTT. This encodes CASSSLPGTRDTDTQYF.

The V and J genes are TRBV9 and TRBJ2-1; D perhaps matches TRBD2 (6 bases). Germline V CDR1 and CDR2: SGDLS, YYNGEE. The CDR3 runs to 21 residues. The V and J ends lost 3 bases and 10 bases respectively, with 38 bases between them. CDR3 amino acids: CASSDRRVMSFSPRPFGEQFF. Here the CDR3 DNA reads TGTGCCAGCAGCGATAGGAGGGTAATGAGCTTTAGCCCCCGCCCTTTTGGGGAGCAGTTCTTC.

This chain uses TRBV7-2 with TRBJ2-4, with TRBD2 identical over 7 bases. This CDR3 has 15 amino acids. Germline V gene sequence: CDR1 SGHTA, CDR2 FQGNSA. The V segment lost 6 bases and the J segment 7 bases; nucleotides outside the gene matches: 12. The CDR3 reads CASSPHAGVGNIQYF. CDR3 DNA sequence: TGTGCCAGCAGTCCCCATGCGGGAGTTGGGAACATTCAGTACTTC.

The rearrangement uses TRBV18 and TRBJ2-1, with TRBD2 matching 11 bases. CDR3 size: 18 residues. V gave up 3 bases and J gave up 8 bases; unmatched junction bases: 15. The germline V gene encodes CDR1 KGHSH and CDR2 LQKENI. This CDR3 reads CASSPTAISSGRSHEQFF. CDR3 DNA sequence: TGTGCCAGCTCACCGACCGCTATTTCTAGCGGGAGGTCGCATGAGCAGTTCTTC.

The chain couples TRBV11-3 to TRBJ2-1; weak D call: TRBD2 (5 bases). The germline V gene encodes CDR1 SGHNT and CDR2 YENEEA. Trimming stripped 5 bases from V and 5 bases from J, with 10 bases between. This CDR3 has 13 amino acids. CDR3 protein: CASSQTGNNEQFF. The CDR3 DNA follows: TGTGCCAGCAGCCAAACGGGAAACAATGAGCAGTTCTTC.

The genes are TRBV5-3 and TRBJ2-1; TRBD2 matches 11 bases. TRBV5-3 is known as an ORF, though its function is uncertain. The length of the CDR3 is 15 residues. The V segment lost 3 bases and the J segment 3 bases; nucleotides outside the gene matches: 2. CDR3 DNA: TGTGCCAGAAGCTCCGGGACTAGCGGCTACAATGAGCAGTTCTTC. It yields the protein CARSSGTSGYNEQFF.

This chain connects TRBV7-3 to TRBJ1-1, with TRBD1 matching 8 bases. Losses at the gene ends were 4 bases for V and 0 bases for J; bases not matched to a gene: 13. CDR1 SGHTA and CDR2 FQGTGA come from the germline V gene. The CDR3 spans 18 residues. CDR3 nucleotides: TGTGCCAGCAGCTCAGGTCCCAGGGGGCAGGGCATGAACACTGAAGCTTTCTTT. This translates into CASSSGPRGQGMNTEAFF.

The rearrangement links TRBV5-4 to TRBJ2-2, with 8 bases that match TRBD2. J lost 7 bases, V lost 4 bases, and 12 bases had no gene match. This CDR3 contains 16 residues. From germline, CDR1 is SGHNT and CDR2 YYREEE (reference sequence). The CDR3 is CASSRLGLGGGGELFF. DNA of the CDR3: TGTGCCAGCAGCCGACTGGGACTAGGAGGGGGCGGGGAGCTGTTTTTT.

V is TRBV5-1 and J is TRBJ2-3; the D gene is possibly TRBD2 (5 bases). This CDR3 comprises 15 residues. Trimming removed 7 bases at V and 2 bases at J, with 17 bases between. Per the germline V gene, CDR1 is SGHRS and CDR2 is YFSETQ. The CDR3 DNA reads TGCGCCAGCGGAGGCGTGCGGGCAACCACAGATACGCAGTATTTT. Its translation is CASGGVRATTDTQYF.

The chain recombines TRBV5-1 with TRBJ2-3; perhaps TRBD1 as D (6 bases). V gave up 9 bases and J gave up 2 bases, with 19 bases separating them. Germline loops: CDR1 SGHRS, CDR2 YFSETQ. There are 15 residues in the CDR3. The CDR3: CATQTGVSVTDTQYF. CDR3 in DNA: TGCGCCACCCAGACAGGAGTATCTGTCACAGATACGCAGTATTTT. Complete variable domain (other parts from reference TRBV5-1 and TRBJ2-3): KAGVTQTPRYLIKTRGQQVTLSCSPISGHRSVSWYQQTPGQGLQFLFEYFSETQRNKGNFPGRFSGRQFSNSRSEMNVSTLELGDSALYLCATQTGVSVTDTQYFGPGTRLTVL.